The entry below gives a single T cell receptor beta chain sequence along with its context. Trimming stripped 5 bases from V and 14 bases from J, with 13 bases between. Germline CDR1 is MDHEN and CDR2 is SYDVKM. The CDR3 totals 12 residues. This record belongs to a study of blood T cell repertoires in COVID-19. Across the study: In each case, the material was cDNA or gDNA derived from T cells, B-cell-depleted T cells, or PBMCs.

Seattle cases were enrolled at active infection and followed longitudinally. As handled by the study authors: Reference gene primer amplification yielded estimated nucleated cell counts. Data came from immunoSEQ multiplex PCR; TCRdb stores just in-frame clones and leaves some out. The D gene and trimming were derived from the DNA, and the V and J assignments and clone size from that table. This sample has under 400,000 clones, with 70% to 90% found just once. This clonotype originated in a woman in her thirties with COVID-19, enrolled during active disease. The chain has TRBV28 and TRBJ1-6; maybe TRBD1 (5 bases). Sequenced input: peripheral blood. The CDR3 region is CASSVPGGSLHF. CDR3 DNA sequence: TGTGCCAGCAGTGTCCCCGGGGGTTCCCTCCACTTT.